This is a list of T cell receptor beta chains from one sample in a study of OX40 agonist ivuxolimab in advanced cancers. Only in-frame clones appear in the TCRdb table, and some are missing; sequencing was by immunoSEQ multiplex PCR. The sample holds about 70,000 clones, about 85% seen once. The sequences come from CD4+ or CD8+ T cells sorted from blood, collected in a trial of the OX40 agonist ivuxolimab. The receptors derive from an adult with an advanced solid tumor such as melanoma, head and neck, liver or kidney cancer. Both conserved end residues are part of each CDR3. The order of the fields is J gene, V gene, D gene, CDR3 DNA, CDR3 protein. A D gene is named only where the DNA matches it firmly.

j_gene: TRBJ1-4
v_gene: TRBV2
d_gene: TRBD1
CDR3nt: TGTGCCAGTAGAGGGGACAGCAATGAAAAACTGTTTTTT
CDR3aa: CASRGDSNEKLFF

j_gene: TRBJ2-7
v_gene: TRBV5-5
d_gene: .
CDR3nt: TGTGCCAGCAGCTTGGTATTCGGGGTTTCCTACGAGCAGTACTTC
CDR3aa: CASSLVFGVSYEQYF

j_gene: TRBJ2-3
v_gene: TRBV9
d_gene: TRBD2
CDR3nt: TGTGCCAGCAGCGTAGGGGCCGCGACTAGCGGGAGAACAGATACGCAGTATTTT
CDR3aa: CASSVGAATSGRTDTQYF

j_gene: TRBJ1-4
v_gene: TRBV18
d_gene: .
CDR3nt: TGTGCCAGCTCACCAGGCATGGATGAAAAACTGTTTTTT
CDR3aa: CASSPGMDEKLFF

j_gene: TRBJ1-1
v_gene: TRBV6-6
d_gene: .
CDR3nt: TGTGCCAGCAGTTACACCGAGGGGGAAACTGAAGCTTTCTTT
CDR3aa: CASSYTEGETEAFF

j_gene: TRBJ2-3
v_gene: TRBV5-4
d_gene: .
CDR3nt: TGTGCCAGCAGCAGGGACTCCCCGGATACGCAGTATTTT
CDR3aa: CASSRDSPDTQYF

j_gene: TRBJ1-1
v_gene: TRBV5-6
d_gene: .
CDR3nt: TGTGCCAGCAGCGTGGTGGCAGCCACTGAAGCTTTCTTT
CDR3aa: CASSVVAATEAFF

j_gene: TRBJ2-3
v_gene: TRBV5-6
d_gene: .
CDR3nt: TGTGCCAGCAGCTCCAGAACTAGGGGGTATAGCACAGATACGCAGTATTTT
CDR3aa: CASSSRTRGYSTDTQYF

j_gene: TRBJ1-1
v_gene: TRBV30
d_gene: .
CDR3nt: TGTGCCTGGAGTGGGGCGGGGGCGAGTCTAGCATATGCAATTGAAGCTTTCTTT
CDR3aa: CAWSGAGASLAYAIEAFF

j_gene: TRBJ2-2
v_gene: TRBV5-1
d_gene: .
CDR3nt: TGCGCCAGCCGCCGGGACCTGGGCGGAACCGGGGAGCTGTTTTTT
CDR3aa: CASRRDLGGTGELFF

j_gene: TRBJ1-2
v_gene: TRBV5-5
d_gene: .
CDR3nt: TGTGCCAGCAGCTTGGTAACGGGGCAGGCGGAGGGCTTC
CDR3aa: CASSLVTGQAEGF

j_gene: TRBJ2-7
v_gene: TRBV6-5
d_gene: .
CDR3nt: TGTGCCAGCAGTAGGGGGGGTTCCTACGAGCAGTACTTC
CDR3aa: CASSRGGSYEQYF

j_gene: TRBJ1-2
v_gene: TRBV19
d_gene: .
CDR3nt: TGTGCCAGTAGTATCAACTGGTGGGGAGTGGACTATGGCTACACCTTC
CDR3aa: CASSINWWGVDYGYTF